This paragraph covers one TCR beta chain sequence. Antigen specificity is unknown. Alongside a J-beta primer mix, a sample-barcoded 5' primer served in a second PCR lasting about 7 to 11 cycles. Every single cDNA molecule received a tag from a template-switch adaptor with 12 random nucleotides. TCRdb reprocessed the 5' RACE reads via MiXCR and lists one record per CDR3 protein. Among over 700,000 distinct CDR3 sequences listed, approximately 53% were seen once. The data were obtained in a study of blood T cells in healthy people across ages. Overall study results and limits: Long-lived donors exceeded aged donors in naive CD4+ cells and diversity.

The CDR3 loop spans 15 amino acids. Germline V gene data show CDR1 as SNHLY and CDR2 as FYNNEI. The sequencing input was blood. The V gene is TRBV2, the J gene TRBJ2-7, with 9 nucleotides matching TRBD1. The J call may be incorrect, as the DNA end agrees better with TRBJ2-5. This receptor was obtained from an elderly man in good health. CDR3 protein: CASILGQGGWETQYF. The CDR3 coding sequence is TGTGCCAGCATCCTGGGACAGGGAGGTTGGGAGACCCAGTACTTC.